The clone carrying this T cell receptor (beta chain) was observed a handful of times. Per the original methods: Amplification from reference gene primers served as the basis for estimated nucleated cell counts. Produced via immunoSEQ multiplex PCR; TCRdb's table is partial and in-frame only. The V and J calls and clone size were taken over from that table, and D and trimming were inferred from the DNA. The table records 250,000 to 350,000 clones, 70% to 90% of them present only once. The CDR3 is made up of 13 amino acids. The V and J ends lost 6 bases and 4 bases, in that order; junction bases with no gene match: 8. Germline V gene lookup returns CDR1 GTSNPN and CDR2 SVGIG (reference sequence). This specimen comes from a study of blood T cell repertoires in COVID-19. Background on the study: Sites across the United States, Italy and Spain contributed samples from acute and convalescent COVID-19.

The specimen was peripheral blood. The chain uses TRBV30 and TRBJ1-1; 7 nucleotides align to TRBD1. The receptor was derived from a woman aged 25 to 45 with active or convalescent COVID-19. The CDR3 DNA follows: TGTGCCTGCAGTACAGGGGTTGGCACTGAAGCTTTCTTT. Encoded protein: CACSTGVGTEAFF.